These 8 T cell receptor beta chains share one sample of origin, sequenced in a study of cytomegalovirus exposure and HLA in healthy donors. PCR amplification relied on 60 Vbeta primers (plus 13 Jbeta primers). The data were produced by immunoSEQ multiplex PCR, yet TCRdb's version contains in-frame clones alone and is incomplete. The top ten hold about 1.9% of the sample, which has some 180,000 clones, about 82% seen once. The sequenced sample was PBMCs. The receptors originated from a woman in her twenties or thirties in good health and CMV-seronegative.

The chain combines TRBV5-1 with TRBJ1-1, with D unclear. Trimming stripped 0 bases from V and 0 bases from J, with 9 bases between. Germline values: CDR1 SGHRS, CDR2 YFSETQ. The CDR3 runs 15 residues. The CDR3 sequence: CASSLGAFMNTEAFF. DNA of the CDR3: TGCGCCAGCAGCTTGGGGGCTTTCATGAACACTGAAGCTTTCTTT.

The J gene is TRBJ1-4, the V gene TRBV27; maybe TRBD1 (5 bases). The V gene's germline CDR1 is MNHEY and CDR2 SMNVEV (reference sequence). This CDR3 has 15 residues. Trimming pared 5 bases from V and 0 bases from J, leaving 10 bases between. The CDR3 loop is CASSIQTATNEKLFF. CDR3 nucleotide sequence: TGTGCCAGCAGTATCCAGACAGCAACTAATGAAAAACTGTTTTTT.

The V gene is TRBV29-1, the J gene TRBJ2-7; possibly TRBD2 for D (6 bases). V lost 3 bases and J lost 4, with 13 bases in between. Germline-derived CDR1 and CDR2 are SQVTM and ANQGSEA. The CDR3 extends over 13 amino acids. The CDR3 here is CSVDSNGGYEQYF. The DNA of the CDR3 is TGCAGCGTTGATTCTAACGGGGGTTACGAGCAGTACTTC.

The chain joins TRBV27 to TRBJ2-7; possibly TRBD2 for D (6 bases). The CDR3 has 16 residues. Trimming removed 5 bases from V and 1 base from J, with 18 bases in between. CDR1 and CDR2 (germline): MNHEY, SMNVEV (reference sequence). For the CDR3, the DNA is TGTGCCAGCAGTCCATCGTTGGGGGAGGCGTCCTACGAGCAGTACTTC. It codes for CASSPSLGEASYEQYF.

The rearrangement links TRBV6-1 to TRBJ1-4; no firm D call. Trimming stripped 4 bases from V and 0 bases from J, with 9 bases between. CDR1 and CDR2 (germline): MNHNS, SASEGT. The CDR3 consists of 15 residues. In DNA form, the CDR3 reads TGTGCCAGCAGTGTGACGGGATCAACTAATGAAAAACTGTTTTTT. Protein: CASSVTGSTNEKLFF.

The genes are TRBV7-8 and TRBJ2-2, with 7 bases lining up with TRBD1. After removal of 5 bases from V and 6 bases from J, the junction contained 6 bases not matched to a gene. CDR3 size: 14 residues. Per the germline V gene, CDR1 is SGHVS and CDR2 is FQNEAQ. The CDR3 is CASSVAGGPGELFF. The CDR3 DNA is TGTGCCAGCAGCGTCGCAGGGGGTCCCGGGGAGCTGTTTTTT. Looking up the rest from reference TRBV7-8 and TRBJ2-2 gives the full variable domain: GAGVSQSPRYKVAKRGQDVALRCDPISGHVSLFWYQQALGQGPEFLTYFQNEAQLDKSGLPSDRFFAERPEGSVSTLKIQRTQQEDSAVYLCASSVAGGPGELFFGEGSRLTVL.

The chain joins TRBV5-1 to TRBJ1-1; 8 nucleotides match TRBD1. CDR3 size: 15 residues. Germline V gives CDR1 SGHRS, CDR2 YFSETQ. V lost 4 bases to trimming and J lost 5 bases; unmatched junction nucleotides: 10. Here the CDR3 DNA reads TGCGCCAGCAGCCTATCGGACAGGGAAGTTACTGAAGCTTTCTTT. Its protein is CASSLSDREVTEAFF.

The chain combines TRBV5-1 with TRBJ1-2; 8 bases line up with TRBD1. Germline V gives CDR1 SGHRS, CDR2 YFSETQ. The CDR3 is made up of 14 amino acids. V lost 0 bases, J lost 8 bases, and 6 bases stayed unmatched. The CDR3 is CASSLGRGLQGYTF. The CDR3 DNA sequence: TGCGCCAGCAGCTTGGGCAGGGGGCTTCAAGGCTACACCTTC. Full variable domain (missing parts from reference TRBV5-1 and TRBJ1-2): KAGVTQTPRYLIKTRGQQVTLSCSPISGHRSVSWYQQTPGQGLQFLFEYFSETQRNKGNFPGRFSGRQFSNSRSEMNVSTLELGDSALYLCASSLGRGLQGYTFGSGTRLTVV.